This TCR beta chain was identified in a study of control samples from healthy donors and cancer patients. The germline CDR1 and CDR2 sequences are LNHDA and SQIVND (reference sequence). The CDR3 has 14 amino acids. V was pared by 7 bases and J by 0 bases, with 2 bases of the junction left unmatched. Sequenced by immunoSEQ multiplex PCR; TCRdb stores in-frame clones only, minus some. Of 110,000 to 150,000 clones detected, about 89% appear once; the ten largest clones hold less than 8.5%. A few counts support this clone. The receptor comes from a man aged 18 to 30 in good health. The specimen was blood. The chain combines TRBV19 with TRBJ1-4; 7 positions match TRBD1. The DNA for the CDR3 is TGTGCCAGTAAGGGGGCCACAACTAATGAAAAACTGTTTTTT. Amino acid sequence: CASKGATTNEKLFF.